The sequence of this T cell receptor beta chain was determined in a study of CD8 T cells in ankylosing spondylitis. This clonotype was found a few times. From the 5' RACE reads, TCRdb called clonotypes with MiXCR, one entry per CDR3 protein. This table holds 37,000 or so distinct CDR3 sequences, 15% to 20% found once. This TCR was sampled from a male donor with ankylosing spondylitis or in good health (not recorded which). Sequencing was done on a sample of blood.

CDR3 amino acids: CSAPSVTGELFF. Here the CDR3 DNA reads TGCAGTGCTCCCTCGGTCACCGGGGAGCTGTTTTTT. The gene calls are TRBV20-1 and TRBJ2-2; D is uncertain. From germline, CDR1 is DFQATT and CDR2 SNEGSKA (reference sequence). CDR3 size: 12 residues. Between the trimmed V and J ends, which lost 5 bases and 4 bases, there was a span of 8 bases.